This TCR beta chain was identified in a study of CD8 T cells in Susac syndrome. The TEMRA cells underwent FACS enrichment, while the CD8+ and CD4+ T cells underwent negative isolation. CDR1 MGHDK and CDR2 SYGVNS come from the germline V gene. Deletions cut 3 bases from V and 3 bases from J, with 8 bases between. The CDR3 consists of 14 residues. RNA totalling roughly 0.5 to 1 ug underwent reverse transcription with random hexamers. Via MiXCR, TCRdb re-called the immunoSEQ multiplex PCR reads, giving one row per CDR3 protein. The profile shows about 300,000 distinct CDR3 sequences, under 95% of them singletons.

The rearrangement joins TRBV25-1 to TRBJ2-2; D is tentatively TRBD1 or TRBD2 (5 bases each). This clonotype originated in a human donor with multiple sclerosis. The sequenced material came from CD4+ T cells from PBMCs. CDR3: CASSEWGYTGELFF. CDR3 sequence (DNA): TGTGCCAGCAGTGAGTGGGGGTACACCGGGGAGCTGTTTTTT.